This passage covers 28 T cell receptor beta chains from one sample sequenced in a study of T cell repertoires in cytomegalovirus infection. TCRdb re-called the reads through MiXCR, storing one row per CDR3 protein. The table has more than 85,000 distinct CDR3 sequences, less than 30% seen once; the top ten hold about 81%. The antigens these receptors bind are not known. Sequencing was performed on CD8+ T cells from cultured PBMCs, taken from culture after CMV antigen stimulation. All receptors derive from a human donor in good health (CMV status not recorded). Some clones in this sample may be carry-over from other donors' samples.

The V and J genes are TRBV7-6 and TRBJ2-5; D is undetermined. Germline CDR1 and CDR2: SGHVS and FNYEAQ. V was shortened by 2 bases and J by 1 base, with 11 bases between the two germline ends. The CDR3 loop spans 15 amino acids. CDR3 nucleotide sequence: TGTGCCAGCAGCTTAAAAAAAGCTTCCCAAGAGACCCAGTACTTC. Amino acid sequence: CASSLKKASQETQYF. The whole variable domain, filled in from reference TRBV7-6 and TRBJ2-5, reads GAGVSQSPRYKVTKRGQDVALRCDPISGHVSLYWYRQALGQGPEFLTYFNYEAQQDKSGLPNDRFSAERPEGSISTLTIQRTEQRDSAMYRCASSLKKASQETQYFGPGTRLLVL.

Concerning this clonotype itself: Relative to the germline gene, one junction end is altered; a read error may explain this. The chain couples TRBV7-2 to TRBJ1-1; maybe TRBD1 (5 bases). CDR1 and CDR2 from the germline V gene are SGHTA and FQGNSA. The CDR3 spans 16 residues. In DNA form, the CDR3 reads TGTGCCAACAGCTTAGGGAGCTACGGGACGGACACTGAAGCTTTCTTT. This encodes CANSLGSYGTDTEAFF.

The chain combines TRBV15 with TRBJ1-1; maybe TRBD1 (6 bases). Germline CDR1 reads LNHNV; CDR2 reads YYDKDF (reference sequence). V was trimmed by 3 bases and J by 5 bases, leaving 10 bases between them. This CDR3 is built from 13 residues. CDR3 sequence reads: CATSRERGTEAFF. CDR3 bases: TGTGCCACCAGCAGGGAAAGGGGGACTGAAGCTTTCTTT. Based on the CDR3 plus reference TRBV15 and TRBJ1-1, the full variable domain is DAMVIQNPRYQVTQFGKPVTLSCSQTLNHNVMYWYQQKSSQAPKLLFHYYDKDFNNEADTPDNFQSRRPNTSFCFLDIRSPGLGDTAMYLCATSRERGTEAFFGQGTRLTVV.

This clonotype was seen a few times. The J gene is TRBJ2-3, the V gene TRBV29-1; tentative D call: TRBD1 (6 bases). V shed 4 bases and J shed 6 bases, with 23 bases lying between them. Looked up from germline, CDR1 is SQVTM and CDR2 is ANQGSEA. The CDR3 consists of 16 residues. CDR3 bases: TGCAGCGTTGTTACGGACAACAGGGATTCACAGGATACGCAGTATTTT. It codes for CSVVTDNRDSQDTQYF.

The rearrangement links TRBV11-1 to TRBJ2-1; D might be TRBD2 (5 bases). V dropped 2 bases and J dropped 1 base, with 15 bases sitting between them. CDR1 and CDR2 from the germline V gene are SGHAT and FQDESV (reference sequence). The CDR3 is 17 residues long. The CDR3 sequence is CASSLPRTSQSYNEQFF. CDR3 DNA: TGTGCCAGCAGCTTACCCCGGACTTCCCAATCCTACAATGAGCAGTTCTTC.

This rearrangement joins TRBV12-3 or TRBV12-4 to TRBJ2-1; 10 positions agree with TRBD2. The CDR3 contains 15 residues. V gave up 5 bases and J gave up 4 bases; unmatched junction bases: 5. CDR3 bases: TGTGCCAGCAGTATCTCTAGCGGGGGTTACAATGAGCAGTTCTTC. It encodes CASSISSGGYNEQFF.

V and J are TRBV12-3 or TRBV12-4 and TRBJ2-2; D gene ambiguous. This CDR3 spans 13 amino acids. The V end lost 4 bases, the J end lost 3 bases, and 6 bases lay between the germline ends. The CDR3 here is CASSSDHTGELFF. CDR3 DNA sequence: TGTGCCAGCAGTTCCGACCACACCGGGGAGCTGTTTTTT.

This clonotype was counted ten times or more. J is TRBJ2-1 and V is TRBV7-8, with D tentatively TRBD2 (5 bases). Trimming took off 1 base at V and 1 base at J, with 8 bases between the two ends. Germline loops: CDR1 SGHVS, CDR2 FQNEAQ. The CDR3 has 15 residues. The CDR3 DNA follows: TGTGCCAGCAGCTTAGGAGGGAAATCCTACAATGAGCAGTTCTTC. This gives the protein CASSLGGKSYNEQFF.

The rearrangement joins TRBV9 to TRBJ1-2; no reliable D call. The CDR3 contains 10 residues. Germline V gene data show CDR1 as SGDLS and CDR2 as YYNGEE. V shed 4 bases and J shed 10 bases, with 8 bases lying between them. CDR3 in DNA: TGTGCCAGCAGCCCCTCCCTCTACACCTTC. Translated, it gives CASSPSLYTF.

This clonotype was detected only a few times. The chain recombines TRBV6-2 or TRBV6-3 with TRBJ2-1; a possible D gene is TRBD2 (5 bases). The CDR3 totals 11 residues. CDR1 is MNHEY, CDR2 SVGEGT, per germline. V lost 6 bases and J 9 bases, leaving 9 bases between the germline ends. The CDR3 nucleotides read TGTGCCAGCAGCCTAGGGAGTGAGCAGTTCTTC. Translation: CASSLGSEQFF.

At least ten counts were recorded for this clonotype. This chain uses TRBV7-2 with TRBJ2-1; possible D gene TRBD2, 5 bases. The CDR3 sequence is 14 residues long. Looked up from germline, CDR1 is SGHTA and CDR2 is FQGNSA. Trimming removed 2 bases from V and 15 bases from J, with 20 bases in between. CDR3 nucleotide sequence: TGTGCCAGCAGCTTATCATTGGGGATAAGAGGGTGGTTCTTC. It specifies CASSLSLGIRGWFF.

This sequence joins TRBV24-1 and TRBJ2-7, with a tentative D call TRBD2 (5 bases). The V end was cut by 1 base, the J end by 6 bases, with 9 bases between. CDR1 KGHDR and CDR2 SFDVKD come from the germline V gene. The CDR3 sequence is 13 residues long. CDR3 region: CATSDFSASEQYF. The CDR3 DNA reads TGTGCCACCAGTGATTTTAGCGCGAGCGAGCAGTACTTC.

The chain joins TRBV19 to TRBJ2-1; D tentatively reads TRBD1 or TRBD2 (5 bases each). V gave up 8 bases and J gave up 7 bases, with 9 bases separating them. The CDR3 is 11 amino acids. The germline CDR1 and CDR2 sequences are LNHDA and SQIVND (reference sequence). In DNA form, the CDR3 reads TGTGCCAGTGGAGAGGGGAATGAGCAGTTCTTC. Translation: CASGEGNEQFF.

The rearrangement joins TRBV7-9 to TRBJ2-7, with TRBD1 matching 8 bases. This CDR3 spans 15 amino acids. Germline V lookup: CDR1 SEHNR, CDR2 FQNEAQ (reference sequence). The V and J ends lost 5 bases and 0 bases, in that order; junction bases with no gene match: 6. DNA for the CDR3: TGTGCCAGCAGCCGAGGACAGGGTTACTCCTACGAGCAGTACTTC. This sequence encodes CASSRGQGYSYEQYF.

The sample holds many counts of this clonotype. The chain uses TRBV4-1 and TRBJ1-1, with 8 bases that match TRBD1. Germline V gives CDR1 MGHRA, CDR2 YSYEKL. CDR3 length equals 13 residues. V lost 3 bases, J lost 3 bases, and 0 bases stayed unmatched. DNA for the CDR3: TGCGCCAGCAGCCAGACAGGGGACACTGAAGCTTTCTTT. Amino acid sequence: CASSQTGDTEAFF.

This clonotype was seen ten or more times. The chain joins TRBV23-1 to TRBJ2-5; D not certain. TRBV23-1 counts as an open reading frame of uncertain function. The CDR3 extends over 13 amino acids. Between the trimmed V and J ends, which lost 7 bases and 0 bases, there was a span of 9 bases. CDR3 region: CASTLIDQETQYF. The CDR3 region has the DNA TGCGCCAGCACCCTAATCGACCAAGAGACCCAGTACTTC.

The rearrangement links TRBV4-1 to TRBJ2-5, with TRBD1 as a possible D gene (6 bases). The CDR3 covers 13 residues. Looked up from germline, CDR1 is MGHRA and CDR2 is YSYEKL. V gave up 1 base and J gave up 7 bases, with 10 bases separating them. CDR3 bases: TGCGCCAGCAGCCAAGGGACAGCGAGGACCCAGTACTTC. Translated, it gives CASSQGTARTQYF.

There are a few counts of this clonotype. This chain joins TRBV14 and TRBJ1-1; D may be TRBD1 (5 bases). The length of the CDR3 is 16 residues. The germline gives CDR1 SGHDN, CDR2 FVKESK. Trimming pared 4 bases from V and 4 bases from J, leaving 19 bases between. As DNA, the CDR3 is TGTGCCAGCAGCCCCCGGAGTAGCAGGGCGGGCACTGAAGCTTTCTTT. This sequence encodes CASSPRSSRAGTEAFF.

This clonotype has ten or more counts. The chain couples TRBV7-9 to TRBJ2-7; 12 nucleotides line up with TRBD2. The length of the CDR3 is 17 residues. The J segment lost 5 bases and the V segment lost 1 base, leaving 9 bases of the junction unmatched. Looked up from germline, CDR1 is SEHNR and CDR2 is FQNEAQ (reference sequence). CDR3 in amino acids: CASSLVQGLAGFHEQYF. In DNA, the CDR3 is TGTGCCAGCAGCTTAGTCCAAGGACTAGCGGGGTTCCACGAGCAGTACTTC.

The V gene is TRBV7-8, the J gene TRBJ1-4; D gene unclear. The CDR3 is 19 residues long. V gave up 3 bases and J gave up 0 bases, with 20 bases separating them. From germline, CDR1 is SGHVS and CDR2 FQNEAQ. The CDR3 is CASSFPRGREWATNEKLFF. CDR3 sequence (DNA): TGTGCCAGCAGCTTCCCCCGGGGTAGGGAGTGGGCAACTAATGAAAAACTGTTTTTT.

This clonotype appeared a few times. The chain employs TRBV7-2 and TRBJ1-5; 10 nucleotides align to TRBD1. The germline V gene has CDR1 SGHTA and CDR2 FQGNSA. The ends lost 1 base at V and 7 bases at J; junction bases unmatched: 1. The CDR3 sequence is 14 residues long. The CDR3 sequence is CASSLGDRGQPQHF. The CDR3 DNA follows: TGTGCCAGCAGCTTAGGGGACAGGGGCCAGCCCCAGCATTTT. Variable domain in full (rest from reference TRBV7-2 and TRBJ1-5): GAGVSQSPSNKVTEKGKDVELRCDPISGHTALYWYRQSLGQGLEFLIYFQGNSAPDKSGLPSDRFSAERTGGSVSTLTIQRTQQEDSAVYLCASSLGDRGQPQHFGDGTRLSIL.

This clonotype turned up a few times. CDR3 region: CAWSVSFMNTEAFF. The CDR3 bases are TGTGCCTGGAGCGTTAGCTTCATGAACACTGAAGCTTTCTTT. The V call is TRBV30, the J call TRBJ1-1; D ambiguous. Germline-derived CDR1 and CDR2 are GTSNPN and SVGIG (reference sequence). The CDR3 is 14 residues long. V was trimmed by 3 bases and J by 0 bases, leaving 11 bases between them. The variable domain in full, completed from reference TRBV30 and TRBJ1-1, reads SQTIHQWPATLVQPVGSPLSLECTVEGTSNPNLYWYRQAAGRGLQLLFYSVGIGQISSEVPQNLSASRPQDRQFILSSKKLLLSDSGFYLCAWSVSFMNTEAFFGQGTRLTVV.

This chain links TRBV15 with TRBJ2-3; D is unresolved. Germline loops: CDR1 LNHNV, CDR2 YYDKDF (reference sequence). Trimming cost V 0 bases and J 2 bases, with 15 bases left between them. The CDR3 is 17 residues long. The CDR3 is CATSRDQATAITDTQYF. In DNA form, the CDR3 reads TGTGCCACCAGCAGAGATCAAGCGACTGCAATCACAGATACGCAGTATTTT.

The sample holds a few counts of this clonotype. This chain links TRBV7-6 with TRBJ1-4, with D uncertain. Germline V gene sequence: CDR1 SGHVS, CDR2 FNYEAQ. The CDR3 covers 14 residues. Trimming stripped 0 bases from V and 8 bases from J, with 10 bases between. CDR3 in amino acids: CASSLAETREKLFF. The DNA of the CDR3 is TGTGCCAGCAGCTTAGCCGAGACCCGCGAAAAACTGTTTTTT.

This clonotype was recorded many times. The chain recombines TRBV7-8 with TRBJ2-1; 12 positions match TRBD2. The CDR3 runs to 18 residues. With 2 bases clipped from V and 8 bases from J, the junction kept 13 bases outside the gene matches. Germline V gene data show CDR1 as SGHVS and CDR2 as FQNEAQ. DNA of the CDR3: TGTGCCAGCAGCTTATCGACTAGCGGGGGATTCCTCTCGGATGAGCAGTTCTTC. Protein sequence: CASSLSTSGGFLSDEQFF.

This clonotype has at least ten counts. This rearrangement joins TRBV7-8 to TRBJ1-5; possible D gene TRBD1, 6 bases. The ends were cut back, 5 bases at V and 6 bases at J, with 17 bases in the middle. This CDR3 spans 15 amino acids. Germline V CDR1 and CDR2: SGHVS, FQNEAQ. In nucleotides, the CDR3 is TGTGCCAGCAGCCTATGGACAGACTCCCCTCAGCCCCAGCATTTT. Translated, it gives CASSLWTDSPQPQHF.

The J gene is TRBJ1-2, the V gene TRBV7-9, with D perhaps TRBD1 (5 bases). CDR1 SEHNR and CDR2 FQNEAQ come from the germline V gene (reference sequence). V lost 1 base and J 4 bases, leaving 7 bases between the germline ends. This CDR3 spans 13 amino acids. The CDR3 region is CASSLGTPYGYTF. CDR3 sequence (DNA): TGTGCCAGCAGCTTAGGGACACCCTATGGCTACACCTTC.

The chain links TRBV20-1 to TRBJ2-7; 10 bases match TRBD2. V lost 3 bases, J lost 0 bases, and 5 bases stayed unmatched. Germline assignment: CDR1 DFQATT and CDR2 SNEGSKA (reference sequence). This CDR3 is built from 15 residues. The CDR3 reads CSARELAGVSYEQYF. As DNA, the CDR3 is TGCAGTGCTAGGGAGCTAGCGGGGGTCTCCTACGAGCAGTACTTC.